The rows below give T cell receptor beta chains drawn from one sample of a study of blood T cells in healthy people across ages. TCRdb redid the calling of the 5' RACE reads with MiXCR, one entry per CDR3 protein. The repertoire holds around 1,500,000 distinct CDR3 sequences, over 25% seen once, with about 7.7% in the top ten. Source material: blood. Receptors were obtained from a woman between 25 and 40 years old in good health. CDR3s include the opening cysteine and the closing phenylalanine or tryptophan. The D gene is left open where the match is weak. Clone size is not always given. Where it is, it says once, few, many or a class for expanded clones.

d_call	clone_size	j_call	v_call	cdr3_nt	cdr3_aa
-	few	TRBJ2-3	TRBV7-9	TGTGCCAGCGGAACGACTCTGAGCACAGATACGCAGTATTTT	CASGTTLSTDTQYF
-	-	TRBJ2-1	TRBV29-1	TGCAGCTCGTCGGCGAGATACAATGAGCAGTTCTTC	CSSSARYNEQFF
-	few	TRBJ1-1	TRBV15	TGTGCCACCAGCAGAGATTTACGGTCGGTAGCTTTCTTT	CATSRDLRSVAFF
-	-	TRBJ2-7	TRBV29-1	TGCAGCGTTGGTCGGGGGGCCTACTACGAGCAGTACTTC	CSVGRGAYYEQYF
-	-	TRBJ2-5	TRBV12-3/TRBV12-4	TGTGCCAGCAGCCTCACCCTACGCCAAGAGACCCAGTACTTC	CASSLTLRQETQYF
TRBD1	few	TRBJ1-5	TRBV18	TGTGCCAGCTCACCGCAAGGACAGGGTAATCAGCCCCAGCATTTT	CASSPQGQGNQPQHF
TRBD2	-	TRBJ2-3	TRBV29-1	TGCAGCGGTAGACTAGCGGATACGCAGTATTTT	CSGRLADTQYF
TRBD2	-	TRBJ2-1	TRBV20-1	TGCAGTGCTAGAGGGGGACTAGCGGGAGCCCCGGGTGAGTTCTTC	CSARGGLAGAPGEFF
-	-	TRBJ2-1	TRBV5-4	TGTGCCAGCAGCCCTGGACTCTCAAACAATGAGCAGTTCTTC	CASSPGLSNNEQFF
TRBD2	few	TRBJ2-3	TRBV7-2	TGTGCCAGCAGCAACCAGCGACTAGCGGGGAGCACAGATACGCAGTATTTT	CASSNQRLAGSTDTQYF
-	-	TRBJ2-5	TRBV7-9	TGTGCCAGCAGCCCCATGGCTATAGGACGCGGATCGGAGACCCAGTACTTC	CASSPMAIGRGSETQYF
TRBD2	-	TRBJ2-7	TRBV20-1	TGCAGTGCTCTTAGCGGGAGGGTCTCCAATGAGCAGTACTTC	CSALSGRVSNEQYF
TRBD2	-	TRBJ2-3	TRBV5-1	TGCGCCAGCAGCACCGGACTAGCGGGGGGTTTGACAGATACGCAGTATTTT	CASSTGLAGGLTDTQYF
TRBD2	few	TRBJ2-7	TRBV6-1	TGTGCCAGCCTTCAACTAGCGGGAGCCTACAATGAGCAGTACTTC	CASLQLAGAYNEQYF
-	many	TRBJ2-1	TRBV9	TGTGCCAGCAGCGATCGGCTGTCCTACAATGAGCAGTTCTTC	CASSDRLSYNEQFF
TRBD1	-	TRBJ2-5	TRBV5-6	TGTGCCAGCAGCCACTTGACAGGGGGCCAAGGGACCCAGTACTTC	CASSHLTGGQGTQYF
TRBD2	-	TRBJ2-1	TRBV11-2	TGTTCCTCCGGGACTAGCGGGGGGGTGAATGAGCAGTTCTTC	CSSGTSGGVNEQFF